This T cell receptor beta chain appears in the sequencing data of a study of neurological immune-mediated disorders. The CDR3 has 13 amino acids. CDR1 is SGHRS, CDR2 YFSETQ, per germline. The V gene lost 0 bases and the J gene lost 5 bases, with 8 bases spanning the gap. This clonotype showed up many times. The time point is: longitudinal time-point 2. TCRdb re-called the 5' RACE reads through MiXCR, storing one row per CDR3 protein. Among some 45,000 distinct CDR3 sequences listed, roughly 14% were seen once. The chain is built from TRBV5-1 and TRBJ2-5; D ambiguous. This clonotype was sampled from a male donor with HTLV-1-associated myelopathy (HAM/TSP). The sequencing input was PBMCs. CDR3 sequence reads: CASSLGVTETQYF. As DNA, the CDR3 is TGCGCCAGCAGCTTGGGGGTAACTGAGACCCAGTACTTC.